This paragraph reports one TCR beta chain. Its antigen is unidentified. This record comes from a study of cytomegalovirus exposure and HLA in healthy donors. Whole-study results and caveats: Among TCR sequences, most were rare, though some public TCRs appeared in many donors. Prior analysis indicated that the majority of TCR beta V segments exhibited productivity approximately 87% or approximately 30% of the time. Trimming of TCR beta V- and J-genes showed a link, identified in a later analysis, to a missense DCLRE1C variant. A list of around 150 TCR beta chains associated with cytomegalovirus was given.

PCR was performed using 60 Vbeta and 13 Jbeta primers. Assay: immunoSEQ multiplex PCR; the TCRdb copy retains only in-frame clones and omits some. In total, the table holds some 120,000 clones. This receptor was taken from a woman aged 55-75 years in good health and CMV-seronegative. What was sequenced was PBMCs.

Here the CDR3 reads CASSVVEGSGYTF. The CDR3 bases are TGTGCCAGCAGCGTAGTTGAGGGATCTGGCTACACCTTC. The chain couples TRBV9 to TRBJ1-2, with D unclear. The ends were cut back, 0 bases at V and 7 bases at J, with 10 bases in the middle. Germline V gene sequence: CDR1 SGDLS, CDR2 YYNGEE. The length of the CDR3 is 13 residues.